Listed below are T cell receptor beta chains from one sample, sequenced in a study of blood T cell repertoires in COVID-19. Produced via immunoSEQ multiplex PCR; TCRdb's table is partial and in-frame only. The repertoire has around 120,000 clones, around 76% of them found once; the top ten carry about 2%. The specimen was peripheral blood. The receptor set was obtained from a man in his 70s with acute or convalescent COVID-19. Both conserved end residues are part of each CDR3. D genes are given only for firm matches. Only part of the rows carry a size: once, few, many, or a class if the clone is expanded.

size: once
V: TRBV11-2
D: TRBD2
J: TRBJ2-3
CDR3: CASSWVRGGRADTQYF
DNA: TGTGCCAGCAGCTGGGTGCGGGGGGGCAGGGCAGATACGCAGTATTTT

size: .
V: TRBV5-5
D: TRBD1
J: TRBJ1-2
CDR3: CASSPNRGRVGGYTF
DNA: TGTGCCAGCAGCCCGAACAGGGGGCGCGTAGGTGGCTACACCTTC

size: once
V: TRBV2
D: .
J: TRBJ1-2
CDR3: CASSEYPGSGYTF
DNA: TGTGCCAGCAGTGAATATCCCGGGTCTGGCTACACCTTC

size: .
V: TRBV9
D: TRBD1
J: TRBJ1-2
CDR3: CASGGQGNRGYTF
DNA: TGTGCCAGCGGGGGACAGGGGAATCGCGGCTACACCTTC

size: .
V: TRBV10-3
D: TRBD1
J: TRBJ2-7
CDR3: CAISPRTGDEQYF
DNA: TGTGCCATCAGCCCAAGGACAGGGGACGAGCAGTACTTC

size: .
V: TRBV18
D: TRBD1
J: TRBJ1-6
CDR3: CASSSSSGTGGNLSPLHF
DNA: TGTGCCAGCTCATCATCCTCCGGGACAGGGGGGAATTTGTCACCCCTCCACTTT

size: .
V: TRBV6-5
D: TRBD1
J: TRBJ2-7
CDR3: CASGTGDYEQYF
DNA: TGTGCCAGCGGCACAGGGGACTACGAGCAGTACTTC

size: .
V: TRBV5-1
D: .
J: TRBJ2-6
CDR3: CASSTTASGANVLTF
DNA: TGCGCCAGCAGCACGACAGCTTCTGGGGCCAACGTCCTGACTTTC

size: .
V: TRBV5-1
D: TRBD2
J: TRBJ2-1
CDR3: CASRSGLAGAWSSYNEQFF
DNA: TGCGCCAGCAGGTCGGGACTAGCGGGGGCCTGGAGCTCCTACAATGAGCAGTTCTTC

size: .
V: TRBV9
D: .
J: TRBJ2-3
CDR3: CASSAGGPDTQYF
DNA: TGTGCCAGCAGCGCGGGGGGCCCGGATACGCAGTATTTT

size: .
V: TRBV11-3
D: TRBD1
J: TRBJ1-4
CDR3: CASSLGQGGEKLFF
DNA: TGTGCCAGCAGCTTGGGACAGGGCGGAGAAAAACTGTTTTTT

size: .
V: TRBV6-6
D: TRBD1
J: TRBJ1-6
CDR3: CASSPTGSPLHF
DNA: TGTGCCAGCAGCCCGACAGGGAGCCCCCTCCACTTT

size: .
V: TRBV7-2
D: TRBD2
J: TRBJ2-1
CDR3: CASSGSGVYNEQFF
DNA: TGTGCCAGCAGCGGTAGCGGGGTGTACAATGAGCAGTTCTTC

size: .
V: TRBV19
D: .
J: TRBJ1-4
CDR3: CASSIPRANEKLFF
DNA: TGTGCCAGTAGTATACCCAGGGCTAATGAAAAACTGTTTTTT

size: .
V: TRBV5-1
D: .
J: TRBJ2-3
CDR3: CASSFQMGTDTQYF
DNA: TGCGCCAGCAGCTTCCAGATGGGCACAGATACGCAGTATTTT

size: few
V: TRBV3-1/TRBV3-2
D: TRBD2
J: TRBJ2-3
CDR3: CASSQDWRGEDTQYF
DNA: TGTGCCAGCAGCCAGGATTGGCGGGGGGAAGATACGCAGTATTTT

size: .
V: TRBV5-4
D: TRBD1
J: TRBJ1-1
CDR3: CASTASTGGYEAFF
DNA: TGTGCCAGCACCGCCTCGACAGGGGGCTATGAAGCTTTCTTT

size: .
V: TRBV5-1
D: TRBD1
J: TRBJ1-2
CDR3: CASSLDGQGGIGGYTF
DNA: TGCGCCAGCAGCTTGGACGGACAGGGTGGAATTGGAGGCTACACCTTC

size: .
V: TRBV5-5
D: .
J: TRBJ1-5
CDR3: CASSLGSPGINQPQHF
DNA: TGTGCCAGCAGCTTGGGATCGCCAGGGATTAATCAGCCCCAGCATTTT

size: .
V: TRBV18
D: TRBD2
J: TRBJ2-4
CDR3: CASSGGLAGNIQYF
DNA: TGTGCCAGCTCAGGGGGACTAGCGGGAAACATTCAGTACTTC

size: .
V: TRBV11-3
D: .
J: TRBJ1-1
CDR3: CASSLQENTEAFF
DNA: TGTGCCAGCAGCTTACAGGAGAACACTGAAGCTTTCTTT

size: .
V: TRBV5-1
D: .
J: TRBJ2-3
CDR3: CASSSLGRSTDTQYF
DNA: TGCGCCAGCAGCTCCCTGGGGCGGAGCACAGATACGCAGTATTTT

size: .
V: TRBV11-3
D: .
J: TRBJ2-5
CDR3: CASSLSGGVGETQYF
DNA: TGTGCCAGCAGCCTATCCGGAGGGGTAGGGGAGACCCAGTACTTC

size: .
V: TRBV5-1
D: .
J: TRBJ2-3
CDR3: CASSLQRGSTDTQYF
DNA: TGCGCCAGCAGCTTGCAACGGGGGAGCACAGATACGCAGTATTTT

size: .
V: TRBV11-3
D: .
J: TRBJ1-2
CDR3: CASSLEPGAHYGYTF
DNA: TGTGCCAGCAGCTTAGAGCCAGGGGCGCACTATGGCTACACCTTC

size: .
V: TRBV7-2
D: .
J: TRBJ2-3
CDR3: CASRGGGSTDTQYF
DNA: TGTGCCAGCAGGGGGGGTGGAAGCACAGATACGCAGTATTTT

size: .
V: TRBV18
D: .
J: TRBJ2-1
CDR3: CASSRGSSSYNEQFF
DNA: TGTGCCAGCTCACGCGGATCCAGCTCCTACAATGAGCAGTTCTTC

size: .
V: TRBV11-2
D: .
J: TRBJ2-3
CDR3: CASRSGRFSGSSSTDTQYF
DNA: TGTGCCAGCAGGAGCGGACGTTTTAGCGGATCATCTAGCACAGATACGCAGTATTTT

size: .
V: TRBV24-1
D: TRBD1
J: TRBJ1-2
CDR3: CATSDPGGSNYGYTF
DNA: TGTGCCACCAGTGACCCAGGGGGGTCCAACTATGGCTACACCTTC

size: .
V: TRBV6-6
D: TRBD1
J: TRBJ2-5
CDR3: CASSYGGRGRETQYF
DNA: TGTGCCAGCAGTTACGGGGGAAGGGGGCGAGAGACCCAGTACTTC

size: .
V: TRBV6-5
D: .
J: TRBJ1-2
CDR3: CASLSSFFSNYGYTF
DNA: TGTGCCAGCTTAAGTAGCTTCTTTTCTAACTATGGCTACACCTTC

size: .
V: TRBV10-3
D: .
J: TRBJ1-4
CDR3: CAISESAVGSATNEKLFF
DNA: TGTGCCATCAGTGAGTCCGCGGTAGGATCTGCAACTAATGAAAAACTGTTTTTT

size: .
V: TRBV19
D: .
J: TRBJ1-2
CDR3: CASSLWGVGYTF
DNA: TGTGCCAGTAGCCTATGGGGGGTTGGCTACACCTTC

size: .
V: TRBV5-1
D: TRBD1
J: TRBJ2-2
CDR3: CASSYSPGTGVTGELFF
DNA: TGCGCCAGCAGCTACTCCCCCGGGACAGGGGTTACCGGGGAGCTGTTTTTT

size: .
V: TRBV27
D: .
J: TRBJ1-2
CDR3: CASSRSDIRGGYTF
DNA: TGTGCCAGCAGTCGATCAGATATCAGGGGAGGCTACACCTTC

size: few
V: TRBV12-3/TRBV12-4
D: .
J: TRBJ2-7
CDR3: CASMAKIAYEQYF
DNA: TGTGCCAGCATGGCCAAGATTGCCTACGAGCAGTACTTC

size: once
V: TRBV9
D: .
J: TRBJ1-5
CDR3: CASSVSPGQPQHF
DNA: TGTGCCAGCAGCGTTTCCCCAGGTCAGCCCCAGCATTTT

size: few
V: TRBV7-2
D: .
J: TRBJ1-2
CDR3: CASSPPDNRPGYTF
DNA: TGTGCCAGCAGCCCTCCGGACAACCGCCCTGGCTACACCTTC